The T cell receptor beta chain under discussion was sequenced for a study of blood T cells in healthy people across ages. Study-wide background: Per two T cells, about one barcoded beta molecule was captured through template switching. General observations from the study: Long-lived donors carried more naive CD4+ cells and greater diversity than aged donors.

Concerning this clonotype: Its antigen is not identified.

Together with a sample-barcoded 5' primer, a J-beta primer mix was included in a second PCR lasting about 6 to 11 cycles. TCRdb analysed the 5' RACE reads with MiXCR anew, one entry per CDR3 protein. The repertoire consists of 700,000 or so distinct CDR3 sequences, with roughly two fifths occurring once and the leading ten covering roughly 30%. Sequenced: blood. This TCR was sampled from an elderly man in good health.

DNA for the CDR3: TGTGCCAGCAGTCGGGACAAAGAGACCCAGTACTTC. Translating gives CASSRDKETQYF. V usage is TRBV3-1 and J usage is TRBJ2-5, with a weak D call TRBD1 (6 bases). The CDR3 has 12 amino acids. Trimming stripped 6 bases from V and 3 bases from J, with 8 bases between. Germline CDR1 LGHDT, CDR2 YNNKEL (reference sequence).